These 28 T cell receptor beta chains came from one sample sequenced in a study of technical replicates of blood from a handful of donors. The method was immunoSEQ multiplex PCR; TCRdb's version includes in-frame clones alone and lacks a portion of them. The sample holds around 84,000 clones, 95% to 98% seen once. Sequenced material: T cells isolated from PBMCs. The origin of the receptors is a human donor in good health.

V is TRBV5-1 and J is TRBJ2-1, with D tentatively TRBD2 (7 bases). CDR1 is SGHRS, CDR2 YFSETQ, per germline. CDR3 length: 14 amino acids. V was clipped by 7 bases and J by 2 bases, with 13 bases between them. The CDR3 DNA sequence: TGCGCCAGCCAGGGGAGGGGGGCCTACAATGAGCAGTTCTTC. This translates into CASQGRGAYNEQFF.

This clone appeared a single time. The chain carries TRBV5-1 and TRBJ2-2; D is possibly TRBD2 (5 bases). V dropped 1 base and J dropped 0 bases, with 10 bases sitting between them. In germline, CDR1 is SGHRS, CDR2 YFSETQ. The length of the CDR3 is 16 residues. The CDR3 bases are TGCGCCAGCAGCTTGTCTGGCGGGTCGAACACCGGGGAGCTGTTTTTT. It is translated as CASSLSGGSNTGELFF.

This chain joins TRBV29-1 and TRBJ2-5, with 7 bases fitting TRBD1. This CDR3 contains 15 residues. Per germline, CDR1 SQVTM and CDR2 ANQGSEA. Unmatched junction bases numbered 10, after V lost 1 base and J lost 5 bases. The CDR3 DNA is TGCAGCGTTGAAGGGGTCAGGGGGAAGAGGGAGACCCAGTACTTC. The encoded protein is CSVEGVRGKRETQYF.

The genes are TRBV19 and TRBJ2-6, with a weak D call TRBD2 (7 bases). Trimming pared 7 bases from V and 4 bases from J, leaving 20 bases between. CDR3 size: 17 residues. Looked up from germline, CDR1 is LNHDA and CDR2 is SQIVND (reference sequence). The CDR3 spells CASTRGGGLSGANVLTF. In DNA form, the CDR3 reads TGTGCCAGTACCCGGGGAGGGGGTCTCTCCGGGGCCAACGTCCTGACTTTC.

The V gene is TRBV5-4, the J gene TRBJ2-7; TRBD1 agrees at 8 bases. Germline V gene lookup returns CDR1 SGHNT and CDR2 YYREEE (reference sequence). The CDR3 loop spans 14 amino acids. V lost 0 bases to trimming and J lost 2 bases; unmatched junction nucleotides: 1. The DNA of the CDR3 is TGTGCCAGCAGCTTGGGGACAGGGACCTACGAGCAGTACTTC. It is translated as CASSLGTGTYEQYF.

The chain links TRBV7-3 to TRBJ2-3; maybe TRBD1 (6 bases). CDR1 is SGHTA, CDR2 FQGTGA, per germline. V was cut by 5 bases and J by 3 bases, with 12 bases left in between. The CDR3 is made up of 14 amino acids. The CDR3 protein is CASSPTGWTDTQYF. The DNA for the CDR3 is TGTGCCAGCAGCCCAACAGGGTGGACAGATACGCAGTATTTT.

V is TRBV6-5 and J is TRBJ2-4, with TRBD2 matching over 8 bases. CDR3 length: 15 residues. Germline assignment: CDR1 MNHEY and CDR2 SVGAGI. V was clipped by 2 bases and J by 2 bases; unmatched bases: 2. The CDR3 is CASSYAGGTKNIQYF. The CDR3 DNA sequence: TGTGCCAGCAGTTACGCGGGGGGCACCAAAAACATTCAGTACTTC.

The genes are TRBV11-2 and TRBJ2-7, with 11 bases lining up with TRBD2. Losses at the gene ends were 3 bases for V and 3 bases for J; bases not matched to a gene: 1. The CDR3 is 14 amino acids. Germline lookup yields CDR1 SGHAT and CDR2 FQNNGV. CDR3 protein: CASSLGTSGYEQYF. DNA for the CDR3: TGTGCCAGCAGCTTGGGGACTAGCGGCTACGAGCAGTACTTC.

The rearrangement links TRBV5-1 to TRBJ1-3, with a tentative D call TRBD1 (5 bases). This CDR3 region has 16 residues. V shed 6 bases and J shed 0 bases, with 16 bases lying between them. Per germline, CDR1 SGHRS and CDR2 YFSETQ. In DNA form, the CDR3 reads TGCGCCAGCAAGCCTTCGGGGGTCTTCTCTGGAAACACCATATATTTT. The encoded protein is CASKPSGVFSGNTIYF.

The V and J genes are TRBV7-9 and TRBJ2-1; D gene unclear. Germline V gene sequence: CDR1 SEHNR, CDR2 FQNEAQ (reference sequence). Trimming cost V 2 bases and J 4 bases, with 6 bases left between them. The CDR3 spans 13 residues. The CDR3 sequence is CASSLIAYNEQFF. The DNA of the CDR3 is TGTGCCAGCAGCTTAATAGCTTACAATGAGCAGTTCTTC.

The CDR3: CASTPGQSSGNTIYF. For the CDR3, the DNA is TGCGCCAGCACCCCGGGACAGAGCTCTGGAAACACCATATATTTT. This chain links TRBV10-1 with TRBJ1-3; 7 nucleotides match TRBD1. CDR1 is WNHNN and CDR2 is SYGVQD in the germline V gene (reference sequence). Trimming at V came to 7 bases and at J to 0 bases, leaving 6 bases not matched to a gene. This CDR3 has 15 amino acids.

This chain connects TRBV10-1 to TRBJ2-7; TRBD2 aligns across 7 bases. After removal of 3 bases from V and 6 bases from J, the junction contained 5 bases not matched to a gene. The CDR3 is 13 amino acids. Germline CDR1 WNHNN, CDR2 SYGVQD (reference sequence). In nucleotides, the CDR3 is TGCGCCAGCAGTGAAGGCGGGAGAGGCGAGCAGTACTTC. Translated: CASSEGGRGEQYF.

V is TRBV25-1 and J is TRBJ1-4; TRBD1 matches 7 bases. V dropped 11 bases and J dropped 0; count of bases not matched to a gene: 15. The length of the CDR3 is 17 residues. Germline V gives CDR1 MGHDK, CDR2 SYGVNS. The CDR3 here is CAWLDRKEGATNEKLFF. In nucleotides, the CDR3 is TGTGCCTGGTTGGACAGGAAGGAGGGTGCAACTAATGAAAAACTGTTTTTT.

This chain connects TRBV10-3 to TRBJ1-4; no firm D call. The CDR3 sequence is 13 residues long. V shed 3 bases and J shed 7 bases, with 9 bases lying between them. Germline V gene lookup returns CDR1 ENHRY and CDR2 SYGVKD. CDR3 residues: CAISDQKPEKLFF. The CDR3 DNA follows: TGTGCCATCAGTGATCAAAAGCCTGAAAAACTGTTTTTT.

The chain carries TRBV4-1 and TRBJ2-1, with 8 positions matching TRBD1. Trimming removed 0 bases from V and 3 bases from J; junction bases left unmatched: 16. The CDR3 has 20 amino acids. Germline V CDR1 and CDR2: MGHRA, YSYEKL. CDR3 sequence: CASSQESSFRAGGFYNEQFF. CDR3 DNA: TGCGCCAGCAGCCAAGAGTCTTCTTTCAGGGCAGGGGGCTTCTACAATGAGCAGTTCTTC.

This chain joins TRBV7-2 and TRBJ2-1; D not resolved. CDR3 length equals 13 residues. The germline V gene encodes CDR1 SGHTA and CDR2 FQGNSA. V was cut by 6 bases and J by 2 bases, with 8 bases left in between. CDR3 bases: TGTGCCAGCAGGGAGATCCCCTACAATGAGCAGTTCTTC. It codes for CASREIPYNEQFF.

The chain is built from TRBV6-5 and TRBJ1-1; TRBD1 is a possible D gene (5 bases). The CDR3 is 14 amino acids. Between the trimmed V and J ends, which lost 6 bases and 0 bases, there was a span of 11 bases. The germline V gene encodes CDR1 MNHEY and CDR2 SVGAGI. CDR3 sequence (DNA): TGTGCCAGCAGCCGGGGGAGGATGAACACTGAAGCTTTCTTT. Translation gives CASSRGRMNTEAFF.

The chain's CDR3 is CASSTKTSGSYNEQFF. The CDR3 nucleotides are TGTGCCAGCAGTACAAAGACTAGCGGCTCCTACAATGAGCAGTTCTTC. The chain links TRBV28 to TRBJ2-1; TRBD2 aligns across 9 bases. Germline trimming cut 5 bases from V and 0 bases from J; bases unmatched to any gene: 5. The CDR3 has 16 residues. Per germline, CDR1 MDHEN and CDR2 SYDVKM.

V usage is TRBV27 and J usage is TRBJ2-3; 7 bases match TRBD1. Losses at the gene ends were 8 bases for V and 4 bases for J; bases not matched to a gene: 12. The CDR3 totals 15 residues. In germline, CDR1 is MNHEY, CDR2 SMNVEV (reference sequence). DNA of the CDR3: TGTGCCAGCCTATACAGGGGCGCCCCATCAGATACGCAGTATTTT. This translates into CASLYRGAPSDTQYF.

The chain uses TRBV30 and TRBJ2-1; no clear D. Germline CDR1 reads GTSNPN; CDR2 reads SVGIG (reference sequence). The CDR3 totals 14 residues. Trimming cost V 2 bases and J 2 bases, with 10 bases left between them. CDR3 DNA: TGTGCCTGGAGTATGAGGCGACCCTACAATGAGCAGTTCTTC. Its translation: CAWSMRRPYNEQFF. Using reference TRBV30 and TRBJ2-1 for the parts outside the CDR3, the full variable domain is SQTIHQWPATLVQPVGSPLSLECTVEGTSNPNLYWYRQAAGRGLQLLFYSVGIGQISSEVPQNLSASRPQDRQFILSSKKLLLSDSGFYLCAWSMRRPYNEQFFGPGTRLTVL.

This sequence joins TRBV6-5 and TRBJ2-2; possibly TRBD2 for D (6 bases). The CDR3 totals 15 residues. V lost 6 bases, J lost 2 bases, and 13 bases lay in between. CDR1 MNHEY and CDR2 SVGAGI come from the germline V gene. The CDR3 is CASSGGLDNTGELFF. The CDR3 nucleotides read TGTGCCAGCAGCGGAGGGCTGGATAACACCGGGGAGCTGTTTTTT.

In its sample, this clone was seen once. The V gene is TRBV5-1, the J gene TRBJ2-3; D may be TRBD1 (5 bases). The CDR3 spans 15 residues. V lost 0 bases and J 1 base, leaving 9 bases between the germline ends. Germline V gene data show CDR1 as SGHRS and CDR2 as YFSETQ. CDR3 sequence (DNA): TGCGCCAGCAGCTTGGTGGGGCAAGGCACAGATACGCAGTATTTT. It codes for CASSLVGQGTDTQYF.

CDR3 sequence reads: CASSSTGAGSYEQYF. In DNA form, the CDR3 reads TGTGCCAGCAGTTCCACAGGGGCGGGCTCCTACGAGCAGTACTTC. The chain is built from TRBV27 and TRBJ2-7; 7 bases are shared with TRBD1. V lost 4 bases and J lost 0; bases outside the gene matches: 6. The CDR3 has 15 residues. The germline CDR1 and CDR2 sequences are MNHEY and SMNVEV (reference sequence).

V is TRBV28 and J is TRBJ1-2; D gene ambiguous. This CDR3 region has 13 residues. The germline CDR1 and CDR2 sequences are MDHEN and SYDVKM. Trimming stripped 6 bases from V and 0 bases from J, with 8 bases between. Here the CDR3 reads CASRSGTNYGYTF. As DNA, the CDR3 is TGTGCCAGCAGGTCGGGGACTAACTATGGCTACACCTTC.

The chain has TRBV11-2 and TRBJ1-1; D perhaps matches TRBD1 (6 bases). Between the trimmed V and J ends, which lost 2 bases and 1 base, there was a span of 14 bases. The CDR3 has 16 amino acids. CDR1 and CDR2 from the germline V gene are SGHAT and FQNNGV. The CDR3 reads CASSLTRTEKNTEAFF. The DNA for the CDR3 is TGTGCCAGCAGCTTAACTCGGACAGAGAAGAACACTGAAGCTTTCTTT.

V and J are TRBV30 and TRBJ2-3, with D possibly matching TRBD2 (6 bases). CDR1 GTSNPN and CDR2 SVGIG come from the germline V gene (reference sequence). V dropped 0 bases and J dropped 3 bases, with 7 bases sitting between them. This CDR3 contains 13 residues. CDR3 residues: CAWSVGGTDTQYF. As DNA, the CDR3 is TGTGCCTGGAGTGTGGGGGGAACAGATACGCAGTATTTT.

This clone was detected once. The V call is TRBV11-3, the J call TRBJ1-1; D gene unclear. Germline CDR1 reads SGHNT; CDR2 reads YENEEA. The CDR3 contains 13 residues. The germline V and J ends were trimmed by 5 bases and 1 base, with 8 bases remaining between them. The CDR3 sequence is CASSAGGNTEAFF. As DNA, the CDR3 is TGTGCCAGCAGCGCTGGAGGGAACACTGAAGCTTTCTTT.

This chain uses TRBV9 with TRBJ1-1; TRBD1 matches at 9 bases. Trimming removed 3 bases from V and 3 bases from J; junction bases left unmatched: 6. CDR1 is SGDLS, CDR2 YYNGEE, per germline. The CDR3 totals 15 residues. CDR3: CASSGTGESYTEAFF. The CDR3 DNA reads TGTGCCAGCAGCGGGACAGGGGAGAGCTACACTGAAGCTTTCTTT.